This T cell receptor beta chain was sequenced for a study of vaccination and CD4 T cells after COVID-19. Study-wide context: Stimuli were overlapping spike peptide pools of SARS-CoV-2 and three common cold coronaviruses (HCoV-NL63, HCoV-OC43, HCoV-229E).

Cultured CD4+ T cell DNA was sequenced using the Oncomine TCR Beta short-read assay. TCRdb reprocessed the PCR reads via MiXCR and lists one record per CDR3 protein. Found here are tens of thousands of distinct CDR3 sequences, approximately 50% of them singletons; the top ten hold 5.5% to 7%. As for this clonotype: What it binds is unknown.

From germline, CDR1 is MNHEY and CDR2 SMNVEV (reference sequence). The CDR3 consists of 14 residues. V was shortened by 5 bases and J by 0 bases, with 5 bases between the two germline ends. Whole-study results and caveats: From a median of roughly 21 to 38, SARS-CoV-2-reactive clonotypes increased, though not significantly.

This sample's treatment: approximately 11-day PBMC culture with coronavirus spike peptide pools or control peptides (ViraFEST assay). The receptor was isolated from a human donor who had recovered from COVID-19. The V and J genes are TRBV27 and TRBJ2-6; D gene ambiguous. Input material: CD4+ T cells from blood, cultured in vitro. The CDR3 sequence is CASSLVSGANVLTF. DNA for the CDR3: TGTGCCAGCAGTCTGGTCTCTGGGGCCAACGTCCTGACTTTC.